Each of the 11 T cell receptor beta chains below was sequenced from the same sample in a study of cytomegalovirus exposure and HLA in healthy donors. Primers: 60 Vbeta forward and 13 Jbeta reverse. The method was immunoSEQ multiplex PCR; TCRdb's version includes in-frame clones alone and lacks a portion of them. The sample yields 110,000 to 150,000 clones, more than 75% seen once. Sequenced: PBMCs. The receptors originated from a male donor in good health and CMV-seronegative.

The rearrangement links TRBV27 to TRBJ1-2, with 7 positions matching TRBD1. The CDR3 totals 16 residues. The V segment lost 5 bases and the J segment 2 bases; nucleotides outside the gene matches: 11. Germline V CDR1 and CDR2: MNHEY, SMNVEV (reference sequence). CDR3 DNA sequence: TGTGCCAGCAGTAGAGGCCCCGGGACAGAGAACTATGGCTACACCTTC. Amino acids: CASSRGPGTENYGYTF.

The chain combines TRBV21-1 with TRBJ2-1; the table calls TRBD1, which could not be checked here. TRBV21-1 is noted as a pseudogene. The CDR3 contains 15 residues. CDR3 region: CASSKGRQGLLEQFF. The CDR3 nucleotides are TGTGCCAGCAGCAAAGGGAGACAGGGATTGCTTGAGCAGTTCTTC.

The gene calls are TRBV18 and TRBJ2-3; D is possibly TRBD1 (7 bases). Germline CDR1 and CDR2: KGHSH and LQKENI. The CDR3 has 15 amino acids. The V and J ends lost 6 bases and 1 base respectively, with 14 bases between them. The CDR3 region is CASSETRGGTDTQYF. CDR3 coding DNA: TGTGCCAGCTCGGAGACCAGGGGGGGCACAGATACGCAGTATTTT. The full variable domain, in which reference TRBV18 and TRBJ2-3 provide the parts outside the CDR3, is NAGVMQNPRHLVRRRGQEARLRCSPMKGHSHVYWYRQLPEEGLKFMVYLQKENIIDESGMPKERFSAEFPKEGPSILRIQQVVRGDSAAYFCASSETRGGTDTQYFGPGTRLTVL.

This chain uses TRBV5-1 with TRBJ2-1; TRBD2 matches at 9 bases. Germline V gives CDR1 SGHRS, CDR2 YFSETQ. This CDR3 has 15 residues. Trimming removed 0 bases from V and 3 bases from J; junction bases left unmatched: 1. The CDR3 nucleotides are TGCGCCAGCAGCTTGGGGACTAGCGTCTACAATGAGCAGTTCTTC. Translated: CASSLGTSVYNEQFF.

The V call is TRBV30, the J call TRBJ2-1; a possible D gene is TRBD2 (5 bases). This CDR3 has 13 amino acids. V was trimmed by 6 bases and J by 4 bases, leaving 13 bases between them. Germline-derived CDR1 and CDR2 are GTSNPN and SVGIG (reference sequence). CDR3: CACSTRTYNEQFF. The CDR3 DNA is TGTGCCTGTTCCACGCGGACTTACAATGAGCAGTTCTTC.

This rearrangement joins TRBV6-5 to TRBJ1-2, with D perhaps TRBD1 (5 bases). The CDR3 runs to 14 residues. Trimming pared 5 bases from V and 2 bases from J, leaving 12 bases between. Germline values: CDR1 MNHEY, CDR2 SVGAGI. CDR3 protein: CASSLGRGNYGYTF. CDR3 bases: TGTGCCAGCAGTCTGGGGAGGGGAAACTATGGCTACACCTTC.

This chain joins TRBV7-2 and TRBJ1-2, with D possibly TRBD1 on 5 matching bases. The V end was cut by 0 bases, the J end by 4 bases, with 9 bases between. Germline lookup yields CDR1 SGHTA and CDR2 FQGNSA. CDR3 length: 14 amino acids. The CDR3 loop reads CASSLARATYGYTF. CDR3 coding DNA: TGTGCCAGCAGCTTAGCCAGGGCAACCTATGGCTACACCTTC. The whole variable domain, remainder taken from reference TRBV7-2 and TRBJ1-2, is GAGVSQSPSNKVTEKGKDVELRCDPISGHTALYWYRQSLGQGLEFLIYFQGNSAPDKSGLPSDRFSAERTGGSVSTLTIQRTQQEDSAVYLCASSLARATYGYTFGSGTRLTVV.

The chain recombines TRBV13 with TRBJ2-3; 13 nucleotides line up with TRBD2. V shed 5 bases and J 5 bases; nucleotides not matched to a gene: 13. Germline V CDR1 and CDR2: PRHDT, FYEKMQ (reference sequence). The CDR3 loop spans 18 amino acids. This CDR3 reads CASSKGLAGAIGGDTQYF. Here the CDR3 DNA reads TGTGCCAGCAGCAAAGGACTAGCGGGGGCCATAGGAGGAGATACGCAGTATTTT.

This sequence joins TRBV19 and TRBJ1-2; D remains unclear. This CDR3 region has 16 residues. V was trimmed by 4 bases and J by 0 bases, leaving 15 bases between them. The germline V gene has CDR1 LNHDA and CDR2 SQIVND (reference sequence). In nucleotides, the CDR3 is TGTGCCAGTAGTACCCGAGGGCTTGCGGCTAACTATGGCTACACCTTC. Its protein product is CASSTRGLAANYGYTF.

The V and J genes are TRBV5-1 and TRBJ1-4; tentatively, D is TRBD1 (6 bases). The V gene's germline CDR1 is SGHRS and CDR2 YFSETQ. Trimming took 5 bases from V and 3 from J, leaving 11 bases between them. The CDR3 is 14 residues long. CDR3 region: CASRVDSPNEKLFF. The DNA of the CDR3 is TGCGCCAGCAGGGTGGACAGCCCTAATGAAAAACTGTTTTTT.

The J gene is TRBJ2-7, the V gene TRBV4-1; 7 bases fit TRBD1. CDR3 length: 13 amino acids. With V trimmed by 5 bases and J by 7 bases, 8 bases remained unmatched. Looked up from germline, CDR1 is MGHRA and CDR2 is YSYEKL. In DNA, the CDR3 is TGCGCCAGCAGCTTCAAGGGGGCGCGGGAGCAGTACTTC. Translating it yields CASSFKGAREQYF.